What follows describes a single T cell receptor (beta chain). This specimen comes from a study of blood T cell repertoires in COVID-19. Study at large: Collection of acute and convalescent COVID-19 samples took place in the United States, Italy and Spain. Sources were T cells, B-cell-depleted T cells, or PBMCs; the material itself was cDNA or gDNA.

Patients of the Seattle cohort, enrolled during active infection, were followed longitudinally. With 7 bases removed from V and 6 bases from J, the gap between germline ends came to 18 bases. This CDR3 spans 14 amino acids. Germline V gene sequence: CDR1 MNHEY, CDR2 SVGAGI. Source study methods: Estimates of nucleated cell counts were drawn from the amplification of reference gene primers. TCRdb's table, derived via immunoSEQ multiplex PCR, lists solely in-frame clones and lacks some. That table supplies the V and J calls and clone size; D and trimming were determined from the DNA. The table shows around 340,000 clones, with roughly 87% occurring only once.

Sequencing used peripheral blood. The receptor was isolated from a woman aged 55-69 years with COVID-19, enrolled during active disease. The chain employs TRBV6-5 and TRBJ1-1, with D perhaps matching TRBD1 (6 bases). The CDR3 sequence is CASTPLAGAAEAFF. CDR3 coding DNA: TGTGCCAGCACCCCCCTCGCGGGGGCAGCTGAAGCTTTCTTT.